The rows below give T cell receptor beta chains drawn from one sample of a study of T cells in Graves' hyperthyroidism and ophthalmopathy. TCRdb reprocessed the multiplex PCR reads with MiXCR, giving one entry per CDR3 protein. The table lists 500,000 to 600,000 distinct CDR3 sequences, 46% of them singletons. The specimen sequenced was peripheral blood or thyroid tissue (not recorded which). The source is a woman aged 18-30 years with Graves' hyperthyroidism. CDR3s include the opening cysteine and the closing phenylalanine or tryptophan. Each record gives: J gene, D gene, clone size, V gene, CDR3 protein, CDR3 DNA. A D gene is named only where the DNA matches it firmly. The listing skips clone size in some rows; elsewhere it reads once, few, many or a size class.

j_call: TRBJ2-6
d_call: -
clone_size: -
v_call: TRBV12-3/TRBV12-4
cdr3_aa: CASSWNTGANVLTF
cdr3_nt: TGTGCCAGCTCCTGGAACACTGGGGCCAACGTCCTGACTTTC

j_call: TRBJ2-1
d_call: -
clone_size: -
v_call: TRBV4-3
cdr3_aa: CASSQERRNEQFF
cdr3_nt: TGCGCCAGCAGCCAAGAAAGGAGGAATGAGCAGTTCTTC

j_call: TRBJ2-2
d_call: -
clone_size: many
v_call: TRBV20-1
cdr3_aa: CSARDSFGTFTGELFF
cdr3_nt: TGCAGTGCTAGGGACTCCTTTGGCACCTTCACCGGGGAGCTGTTTTTT

j_call: TRBJ2-3
d_call: TRBD2
clone_size: -
v_call: TRBV5-1
cdr3_aa: CASGEGLAGVQETQYF
cdr3_nt: TGCGCCAGCGGCGAGGGACTAGCGGGAGTACAAGAGACCCAGTATTTT

j_call: TRBJ2-7
d_call: -
clone_size: once
v_call: TRBV13
cdr3_aa: CASNPQGQVPYEQYF
cdr3_nt: TGTGCCAGCAACCCCCAGGGGCAGGTTCCCTACGAGCAGTACTTC

j_call: TRBJ2-2
d_call: -
clone_size: -
v_call: TRBV6-5
cdr3_aa: CAISYTSNTGELFF
cdr3_nt: TGTGCCATCAGTTACACCTCGAACACCGGGGAGCTGTTTTTT

j_call: TRBJ2-5
d_call: -
clone_size: -
v_call: TRBV29-1
cdr3_aa: CSLTGRQETQYF
cdr3_nt: TGCAGCTTAACCGGGCGGCAAGAGACCCAGTACTTC

j_call: TRBJ2-7
d_call: -
clone_size: -
v_call: TRBV5-6
cdr3_aa: CASSRSVGTPTYEQYF
cdr3_nt: TGTGCCAGCAGCCGCTCTGTTGGGACCCCAACCTACGAGCAGTACTTC

j_call: TRBJ1-1
d_call: TRBD1
clone_size: -
v_call: TRBV9
cdr3_aa: CASSYSLTGATNTEAFF
cdr3_nt: TGTGCCAGCAGTTACTCGCTTACAGGGGCAACGAACACTGAAGCTTTCTTT

j_call: TRBJ2-5
d_call: TRBD1
clone_size: many
v_call: TRBV19
cdr3_aa: CASTLARGQEETQYF
cdr3_nt: TGTGCCAGTACCCTCGCCAGGGGACAGGAAGAGACCCAGTACTTC

j_call: TRBJ2-7
d_call: TRBD2
clone_size: many
v_call: TRBV11-2
cdr3_aa: CASSLDGGSGASYEQYF
cdr3_nt: TGTGCCAGCAGCTTAGATGGCGGTAGCGGGGCCTCCTACGAGCAGTACTTC

j_call: TRBJ2-7
d_call: -
clone_size: -
v_call: TRBV20-1
cdr3_aa: CSASSPDGYEQYF
cdr3_nt: TGCAGTGCTAGCTCTCCGGACGGCTACGAGCAGTACTTC

j_call: TRBJ2-6
d_call: -
clone_size: few
v_call: TRBV30
cdr3_aa: CAWSDRLNVLTF
cdr3_nt: TGTGCCTGGAGTGATAGGCTCAACGTCCTGACTTTC

j_call: TRBJ2-2
d_call: -
clone_size: many
v_call: TRBV5-1
cdr3_aa: CASSLGGLQNTGELFF
cdr3_nt: TGCGCCAGCAGCTTGGGAGGGTTACAGAACACCGGGGAGCTGTTTTTT

j_call: TRBJ1-2
d_call: TRBD1
clone_size: many
v_call: TRBV6-5
cdr3_aa: CASRPPGTVYGYTF
cdr3_nt: TGTGCCAGCAGGCCCCCCGGGACAGTCTATGGCTACACCTTC

j_call: TRBJ2-7
d_call: TRBD2
clone_size: -
v_call: TRBV29-1
cdr3_aa: CSAGTSGTSYEQYF
cdr3_nt: TGCAGCGCCGGGACTAGCGGGACCTCCTACGAGCAGTACTTC

j_call: TRBJ2-7
d_call: -
clone_size: -
v_call: TRBV5-1
cdr3_aa: CASSPWLAGQGDKQYF
cdr3_nt: TGCGCCAGCAGCCCCTGGCTAGCGGGACAGGGTGACAAGCAGTACTTC

j_call: TRBJ2-2
d_call: -
clone_size: many
v_call: TRBV7-2
cdr3_aa: CASSFVGTDLAGELFF
cdr3_nt: TGTGCCAGCAGCTTTGTCGGGACCGACCTCGCCGGGGAGCTGTTTTTT

j_call: TRBJ1-1
d_call: -
clone_size: -
v_call: TRBV30
cdr3_aa: CAWSNGANTEAFF
cdr3_nt: TGTGCCTGGAGTAACGGAGCGAACACTGAAGCTTTCTTT

j_call: TRBJ1-2
d_call: TRBD1
clone_size: many
v_call: TRBV7-2
cdr3_aa: CASSSRTGGVLNYGYTF
cdr3_nt: TGTGCCAGCAGCTCCAGGACAGGGGGAGTTCTAAACTATGGCTACACCTTC

j_call: TRBJ1-6
d_call: TRBD1
clone_size: many
v_call: TRBV14
cdr3_aa: CASSHRAGGPSSYNSPLHF
cdr3_nt: TGTGCCAGCAGCCATAGGGCAGGGGGCCCGAGCTCCTATAATTCACCCCTCCACTTT

j_call: TRBJ2-2
d_call: TRBD1
clone_size: many
v_call: TRBV20-1
cdr3_aa: CSAPGTENTGELFF
cdr3_nt: TGCAGTGCTCCCGGGACAGAGAACACCGGGGAGCTGTTTTTT

j_call: TRBJ1-4
d_call: -
clone_size: many
v_call: TRBV6-6
cdr3_aa: CASSYRDFEKLFF
cdr3_nt: TGTGCCAGCAGTTACAGGGACTTCGAAAAACTGTTTTTT

j_call: TRBJ1-2
d_call: -
clone_size: -
v_call: TRBV12-3/TRBV12-4
cdr3_aa: CASSFWGRGGYTF
cdr3_nt: TGTGCCAGCAGTTTCTGGGGCAGGGGCGGCTACACCTTC

j_call: TRBJ1-1
d_call: -
clone_size: -
v_call: TRBV12-5
cdr3_aa: CASGLWVSGAAANTEAFF
cdr3_nt: TGTGCTAGTGGTTTGTGGGTATCGGGGGCCGCGGCGAACACTGAAGCTTTCTTT

j_call: TRBJ1-2
d_call: -
clone_size: many
v_call: TRBV20-1
cdr3_aa: CSEGRGAYGYTF
cdr3_nt: TGCAGTGAGGGCAGGGGCGCCTATGGCTACACCTTC